The text below deals with one T cell receptor beta chain. Germline V gene data show CDR1 as SGDLS and CDR2 as YYNGEE. CDR3 length: 15 residues. V lost 3 bases and J lost 1, with 11 bases in between. The sample comes from a study of blood T cell repertoires in COVID-19. Here immunoSEQ multiplex PCR was the method, and the copy in TCRdb shows in-frame clones only, minus some. The table has 190,000 or so clones, around nine tenths seen once; the top ten hold roughly 0.85%. Source material: peripheral blood. The chain joins TRBV9 to TRBJ2-1; tentative D call: TRBD2 (6 bases). The TCR sequence derives from a woman aged 18-29 years who had recovered from COVID-19. The CDR3 sequence: CASSGSGLSYNEQFF. In DNA form, the CDR3 reads TGTGCCAGCAGCGGCAGCGGGCTATCCTACAATGAGCAGTTCTTC.